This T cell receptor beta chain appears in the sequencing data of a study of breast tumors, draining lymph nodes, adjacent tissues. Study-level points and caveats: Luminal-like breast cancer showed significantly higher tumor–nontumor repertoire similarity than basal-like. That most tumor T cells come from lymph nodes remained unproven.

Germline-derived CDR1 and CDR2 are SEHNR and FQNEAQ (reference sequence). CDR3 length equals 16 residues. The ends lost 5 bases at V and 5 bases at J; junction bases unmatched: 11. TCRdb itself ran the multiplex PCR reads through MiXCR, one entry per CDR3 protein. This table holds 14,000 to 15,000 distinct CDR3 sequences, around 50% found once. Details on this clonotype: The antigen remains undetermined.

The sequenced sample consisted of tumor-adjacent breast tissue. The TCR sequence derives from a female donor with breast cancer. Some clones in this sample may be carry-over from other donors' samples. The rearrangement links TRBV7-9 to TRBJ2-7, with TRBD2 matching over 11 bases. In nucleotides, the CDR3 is TGTGCCAGCAGCGAGGGACTAGCGGAGAACCCCGACGAGCAGTACTTC. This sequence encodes CASSEGLAENPDEQYF.